The rows below give T cell receptor beta chains drawn from one sample of a study of OX40 agonist ivuxolimab in advanced cancers. Profiled with immunoSEQ multiplex PCR; TCRdb holds only in-frame clones, not every one. The sample shows about 93,000 clones, roughly nine tenths of them seen only once. Sequenced material: CD4+ or CD8+ T cells sorted from blood, taken in a trial of the OX40 agonist ivuxolimab. The receptors were sampled from an adult with an advanced solid tumor such as melanoma, head and neck, liver or kidney cancer. Each CDR3 is given with its conserved first and last residue. Fields, in order: clone size, J gene, V gene, D gene, CDR3 protein, CDR3 DNA. A D gene is named only where the DNA matches it firmly. Clone size appears in some rows only: once, few, many, or a class for an expanded clone.

. | TRBJ1-2 | TRBV6-1 | . | CASVQDRIYGYTF | TGTGCCAGCGTACAAGACAGAATCTATGGCTACACCTTC
. | TRBJ2-3 | TRBV7-2 | TRBD2 | CASSFLGSGGADTQYF | TGTGCCAGCAGCTTCCTTGGGTCGGGGGGGGCAGATACGCAGTATTTT
. | TRBJ1-5 | TRBV28 | . | CASSSGTGKLRPQHF | TGTGCCAGCAGCTCCGGGACGGGCAAACTTCGGCCCCAGCATTTT
. | TRBJ2-7 | TRBV19 | TRBD2 | CASSIPGTSGYEQYF | TGTGCCAGTAGTATCCCCGGGACTAGCGGCTACGAGCAGTACTTC
once | TRBJ1-2 | TRBV25-1 | . | CASSESVLSGANYGYTF | TGTGCCAGCAGTGAATCCGTTCTCTCAGGGGCTAACTATGGCTACACCTTC
. | TRBJ2-4 | TRBV28 | TRBD1 | CASRTTGGKNIQYF | TGTGCCAGCAGAACGACAGGGGGAAAAAACATTCAGTACTTC
. | TRBJ2-1 | TRBV9 | TRBD2 | CASSGIAGGRDEQFF | TGTGCCAGCAGCGGAATAGCGGGAGGGAGGGATGAGCAGTTCTTC
. | TRBJ1-5 | TRBV6-4 | . | CASSEIEVNQPQHF | TGTGCCAGCAGTGAGATAGAGGTGAATCAGCCCCAGCATTTT
. | TRBJ2-3 | TRBV14 | TRBD2 | CASSQERLAGTLGTQYF | TGTGCCAGCAGCCAAGAGCGACTAGCAGGGACCCTCGGTACGCAGTATTTT
. | TRBJ2-1 | TRBV7-8 | . | CASSLGRGQFF | TGTGCCAGCAGCCTAGGCAGGGGACAGTTCTTC
. | TRBJ1-5 | TRBV30 | . | CAWGFQTGNQPQHF | TGTGCCTGGGGTTTCCAAACAGGCAATCAGCCCCAGCATTTT
. | TRBJ2-3 | TRBV7-2 | TRBD1 | CASKLGQSTDTQYF | TGTGCCAGCAAACTGGGACAGAGCACAGATACGCAGTATTTT
. | TRBJ2-7 | TRBV29-1 | TRBD2 | CSVDQLAGSSYEQYF | TGCAGCGTTGATCAACTAGCGGGGTCCTCCTACGAGCAGTACTTC
. | TRBJ2-1 | TRBV7-2 | TRBD2 | CASSGGLAGGAEQFF | TGTGCCAGCAGCGGGGGACTAGCGGGAGGGGCTGAGCAGTTCTTC
. | TRBJ2-3 | TRBV9 | . | CASSISPGLPGTDTQYF | TGTGCCAGCAGCATCTCTCCGGGACTCCCTGGCACAGATACGCAGTATTTT
. | TRBJ2-3 | TRBV18 | TRBD2 | CASSPPVKAGRGTDTQYF | TGTGCCAGCTCACCACCGGTTAAAGCGGGGCGGGGTACAGATACGCAGTATTTT
. | TRBJ2-1 | TRBV13 | TRBD2 | CASSRREGRYNEQFF | TGTGCCAGCAGTAGGAGGGAGGGCCGCTACAATGAGCAGTTCTTC
. | TRBJ1-2 | TRBV7-2 | . | CASSLPENYGYTF | TGTGCCAGCAGCTTACCGGAAAACTATGGCTACACCTTC
. | TRBJ1-3 | TRBV11-2 | . | CASSLGRETIYF | TGTGCCAGCAGCTTGGGTAGGGAGACCATATATTTT
. | TRBJ2-7 | TRBV10-3 | TRBD2 | CAIRGLAVSSYEQYF | TGTGCCATCAGGGGACTAGCGGTTAGCTCCTACGAGCAGTACTTC
. | TRBJ1-5 | TRBV5-4 | TRBD1 | CASSFGGQTSNQPQHF | TGTGCCAGCAGCTTTGGGGGACAGACTAGCAATCAGCCCCAGCATTTT
. | TRBJ2-3 | TRBV6-1 | . | CASSEVRGAGSTDTQYF | TGTGCCAGCAGTGAGGTTCGAGGGGCGGGAAGCACAGATACGCAGTATTTT
. | TRBJ2-3 | TRBV5-1 | TRBD2 | CASSSSGTSTDTQYF | TGCGCCAGCAGCTCCTCCGGGACTAGCACGGATACGCAGTATTTT
. | TRBJ2-7 | TRBV20-1 | . | CSASPYEQYF | TGCAGTGCTTCTCCCTACGAGCAGTACTTC
. | TRBJ1-5 | TRBV18 | . | CASSPARGVSNQPQHF | TGTGCCAGCTCACCGGCCCGGGGGGTTAGCAATCAGCCCCAGCATTTT
. | TRBJ2-3 | TRBV19 | TRBD2 | CASSIVSGGLTDTQYF | TGTGCCAGTAGTATAGTTAGCGGGGGCCTCACAGATACGCAGTATTTT
once | TRBJ2-1 | TRBV11-3 | . | CASSLYRFEQFF | TGTGCCAGCAGCTTGTACAGGTTCGAGCAGTTCTTC
. | TRBJ1-3 | TRBV30 | . | CAWSYTWTGNTIYF | TGTGCCTGGTCGTATACCTGGACTGGAAACACCATATATTTT